This TCR beta chain was recovered during a study of T cell responses to AZD1222 COVID-19 vaccine listed by TCRdb under 2021. For the study in its entirety: TCR sequencing covered 233 trial participants: 200 to 210 given two doses of AZD1222 and approximately 25 given two doses of MenACWY control vaccine. Enrollment into the trials was organized by age into subgroups of 18-55, 56-69 and 70-plus years, and those subgroups contained approximately 160, 26 and 62 TCR-sequenced participants, respectively.

Findings and caveats that apply to the study as a whole: Conclusions about previously exposed vaccinees are limited, since just five or six AZD1222 recipients were seropositive for SARS-CoV-2 at baseline. Nearly half of unique spike-specific TCRs reportedly recognized epitopes outside regions mutated in the B.1.351 and B.1.1.7 variants. The 56-69-year group was small, and its depth increase did not reach significance, likely because of low power. Because no samples from the day 14 peak response were available, repertoires could be characterized only after the peak T cell response. Participants were mostly white British and included more females than males, and it was suggested by the authors that clonal diversity may have been underestimated. The vaccine-associated CD4 TCRs covered the entire spike protein, and the dominant responses fell in regions 160-218 and 743-854. Spike-specific TCR breadth and depth rose significantly after two AZD1222 doses compared with day 0 and with MenACWY recipients.

The CDR3 regions of human TCRbeta chains were subjected to immunosequencing. Regarding the original processing steps: Repertoire TCRs were checked for matches against a reference library of SARS-CoV-2-specific TCRs that had been generated using the MIRA antigen-specificity platform. Breadth was defined as the fraction of unique TCRs that were SARS-CoV-2-associated, and depth was defined as the fraction of total T cells that were SARS-CoV-2-associated. Using the MIRA data, every spike-specific TCR was mapped to the spike region that the TCR reacted to and assigned to either a CD4 or a CD8 class. Log10-transformed breadth and depth values were compared by one-way ANOVA with Sidak's multiple comparisons tests. This immuneACCESS table, as held by TCRdb, lists in-frame sequences with V and J called but not all clones. Of the missing ones, under half trace to an unresolved V gene in checked studies; the others have no known cause. D and trimming were read from the DNA, whereas the V and J calls and clone size are those reported in that table. This sample comprises more than 95,000 clones, around 94% of them detected only once. Roughly 1.5% of the sample is taken by the ten largest.

On this clone itself: Its antigen is currently not known. Within one base of it there is no much larger clone, and no base qualities were kept.

Taken with the paper, the label for time point translates to: about 28 days (+/-7) after the second vaccine dose. AZD1222 recipients given second doses at about 4 weeks or at about 12 weeks were pooled, since spike-specific TCR depth and breadth were not found to differ between the two schedules. Vaccinee samples came from UK trials COV001 and COV002, including a single-blind randomized controlled phase 2/3 trial of AZD1222 (ChAdOx1 nCoV-19) in healthy adults. For TCRbeta chain sequencing, PBMC samples from trial participants were taken at day 0 and at day 28 after the second dose. The cysteine opens and the phenylalanine closes a CDR3 of 14 amino acids. Only CDR3 DNA remains: 42 bases, in frame from the first base. Trimmed from V: 6 bases; trimmed from J: 4 bases; junction bases lacking a gene match: 7. CDR1 and CDR2 are drawn from the germline V gene (reference sequence): SEHNR, FQNEAQ.

This TCR came from an adult who received the AZD1222 COVID-19 vaccine. This chain joins TRBV7-9 to TRBJ2-7; 9 nucleotides in the junction match TRBD2. The sample was peripheral blood, taken 28 days after the second AZD1222 dose. The DNA sequence is as follows: TGTGCCAGCAGTTCTCGGCGGGAGGGGTACGAGCAGTACTTC. Its protein reads: CASSSRREGYEQYF.